The clone carrying this TCR beta chain was picked up a small number of times. As to time point: newly diagnosed GD, antithyroid drugs for less than 3 months. Generation of the TCR library employed RNA extracted from PBMCs. One endocrinology department in Xi'an, China, was where patients came from. Germline V gene sequence: CDR1 MNHEY, CDR2 SMNVEV (reference sequence). The V gene lost 6 bases and the J gene lost 5 bases, with 13 bases spanning the gap. This CDR3 contains 13 residues. This record belongs to a study of regulatory T cells in long-lasting Graves disease. CDR3-region Arm-PCR and iRepertoire HTBI primers produced the TCR beta libraries. TCRdb reanalysed the multiplex PCR reads using MiXCR and keeps one entry per CDR3 protein. Of about 500,000 distinct CDR3 sequences in the sample, roughly 15% were seen once. These data also formed part of another study, on T cells in Graves' hyperthyroidism and ophthalmopathy. This second report adds: Diagnoses were established using clinical symptoms, serum thyroxine and TRAb, thyroid ultrasound and orbital computed tomography.

This rearrangement joins TRBV27 to TRBJ1-1, with D perhaps matching TRBD1 (5 bases). The TCR was taken from a man aged 35 to 55 with Graves disease. Source: peripheral blood mononuclear cells (PBMCs), taken at new diagnosis, from a patient treated with antithyroid drugs. CDR3 nucleotides: TGTGCCAGCAGGGCGGGGCTGGAGACTGAAGCTTTCTTT. Translation: CASRAGLETEAFF.